These 32 T cell receptor beta chains came from one sample sequenced in a study of CD8+ T cells in alopecia areata. As the sequencing template, cDNA was produced by extracting RNA and reverse transcribing it. Sequencing used immunoSEQ multiplex PCR; TCRdb keeps in-frame clones, though not all of them. Altogether 140,000 to 150,000 clones are present, around 50% being singletons, with the ten largest covering 6.4%. The input for sequencing was CD4+ T cells sorted from blood, taken at week 0. Receptors originate from a human donor with alopecia areata.

The chain has TRBV11-1 and TRBJ2-2; TRBD1 matches at 8 bases. Germline CDR1 SGHAT, CDR2 FQDESV (reference sequence). The CDR3 runs 14 residues. Trimming removed 5 bases from V and 9 bases from J; junction bases left unmatched: 8. The CDR3 nucleotides are TGTGCCAGCAGCCTCGGACAGGGCCCCCGGGAGCTGTTTTTT. Its protein product is CASSLGQGPRELFF.

This sequence joins TRBV11-1 and TRBJ1-6; the D is unclear. The CDR3 extends over 12 amino acids. Germline values: CDR1 SGHAT, CDR2 FQDESV (reference sequence). V was shortened by 7 bases and J by 0 bases, with 1 base between the two germline ends. The CDR3 DNA sequence: TGTGCCAGCAACTCCTATAATTCACCCCTCCACTTT. Its translation is CASNSYNSPLHF.

This chain links TRBV29-1 with TRBJ1-1; 10 bases match TRBD1. V lost 3 bases, J lost 10 bases, and 8 bases stayed unmatched. Germline V gene data show CDR1 as SQVTM and CDR2 as ANQGSEA. The CDR3 runs 13 residues. CDR3 loop: CSVDSGQGVRAFF. Written as DNA, the CDR3 is TGCAGCGTTGATTCCGGACAGGGGGTTCGAGCTTTCTTT. Using reference TRBV29-1 and TRBJ1-1 for the parts outside the CDR3, the full variable domain is SAVISQKPSRDICQRGTSLTIQCQVDSQVTMMFWYRQQPGQSLTLIATANQGSEATYESGFVIDKFPISRPNLTFSTLTVSNMSPEDSSIYLCSVDSGQGVRAFFGQGTRLTVV.

This chain links TRBV11-2 with TRBJ2-5, with 7 bases lining up with TRBD1. CDR1 SGHAT and CDR2 FQNNGV come from the germline V gene. V lost 6 bases and J lost 2; bases outside the gene matches: 6. The CDR3 has 14 amino acids. The CDR3 protein is CASRGGRGQETQYF. The CDR3 DNA sequence: TGTGCCAGCAGAGGGGGCAGGGGGCAAGAGACCCAGTACTTC.

The rearrangement uses TRBV30 and TRBJ2-5; D is perhaps TRBD1 (6 bases). Between the trimmed V and J ends, which lost 1 base and 7 bases, there was a span of 16 bases. Per the germline V gene, CDR1 is GTSNPN and CDR2 is SVGIG (reference sequence). CDR3 length equals 14 residues. CDR3 protein: CAWSATQGVVTQYF. The CDR3 DNA reads as TGTGCCTGGAGTGCAACACAGGGTGTCGTGACCCAGTACTTC.

V usage is TRBV2 and J usage is TRBJ2-4; 14 bases line up with TRBD2. Trimming cost V 5 bases and J 0 bases; bases outside gene matches: 9. This CDR3 has 19 residues. Germline assignment: CDR1 SNHLY and CDR2 FYNNEI. The CDR3 sequence: CASSLGLAGETVAKNIQYF. The CDR3, as DNA: TGTGCCAGCAGTCTGGGACTAGCGGGGGAAACCGTAGCCAAAAACATTCAGTACTTC.

Only a few counts were recorded for this clone. The chain recombines TRBV7-2 with TRBJ1-4; 8 bases are shared with TRBD1. The germline V gene has CDR1 SGHTA and CDR2 FQGNSA. Germline trimming cut 2 bases from V and 8 bases from J; bases unmatched to any gene: 7. This CDR3 is built from 15 residues. The CDR3 DNA reads TGTGCCAGCAGCTTATCAGGGGGCTCGAGGGAAAAACTGTTTTTT. Protein: CASSLSGGSREKLFF.

The chain is built from TRBV2 and TRBJ1-5; a possible D gene is TRBD1 (6 bases). The V end lost 6 bases, the J end lost 7 bases, and 16 bases lay between the germline ends. This CDR3 comprises 14 residues. Germline V gene data show CDR1 as SNHLY and CDR2 as FYNNEI. CDR3 nucleotides: TGTGCCAGCAGGTCGGACAGCCCCTCGCAGCCCCAGCATTTT. It translates to CASRSDSPSQPQHF.

This sequence joins TRBV30 and TRBJ2-7; possible D gene TRBD1, 6 bases. V gave up 3 bases and J gave up 3 bases, with 12 bases separating them. CDR3 length: 13 amino acids. Germline V CDR1 and CDR2: GTSNPN, SVGIG (reference sequence). In nucleotides, the CDR3 is TGTGCCTGGAGCGAGGACAGAAACTACGAGCAGTACTTC. This translates into CAWSEDRNYEQYF.

The chain is built from TRBV6-5 and TRBJ1-6; TRBD1 matches 7 bases. This CDR3 is 15 amino acids long. The ends lost 2 bases at V and 5 bases at J; junction bases unmatched: 3. In germline, CDR1 is MNHEY, CDR2 SVGAGI. CDR3 DNA sequence: TGTGCCAGCAGTTACGACAGGGAACATAATTCACCCCTCCACTTT. Its translation: CASSYDREHNSPLHF.

The chain is built from TRBV25-1 and TRBJ1-4; D gene uncertain. The germline V and J ends were trimmed by 5 bases and 5 bases, with 12 bases remaining between them. This CDR3 is built from 14 residues. Germline values: CDR1 MGHDK, CDR2 SYGVNS. As DNA, the CDR3 is TGTGCCAGCAGTTATCCAGGCAGAAATGAAAAACTGTTTTTT. It codes for CASSYPGRNEKLFF.

The rearrangement uses TRBV20-1 and TRBJ2-5; D unclear. The V gene's germline CDR1 is DFQATT and CDR2 SNEGSKA (reference sequence). Trimming removed 8 bases from V and 0 bases from J, with 7 bases in between. The CDR3 has 11 residues. The CDR3 sequence: CSPLYQETQYF. DNA for the CDR3: TGCAGTCCCCTTTACCAAGAGACCCAGTACTTC.

This clone occurred a few times. The chain links TRBV2 to TRBJ1-2; the D gene is possibly TRBD1 (6 bases). Trimming took off 6 bases at V and 7 bases at J, with 18 bases between the two ends. The CDR3 extends over 14 amino acids. Germline loops: CDR1 SNHLY, CDR2 FYNNEI. The CDR3: CASRDLTGFAGYTF. The CDR3 bases are TGTGCCAGCAGGGATTTAACAGGGTTTGCTGGCTACACCTTC.

About this clone: At one of its ends the junction is not consistent with the germline gene, which may arise from a read error. V and J are TRBV7-7 and TRBJ2-7; D not certain. The CDR3 length is 14 residues. The germline V gene encodes CDR1 SSHAT and CDR2 FNYEAQ (reference sequence). The CDR3 sequence: CASSLEQGSYEQYF. For the CDR3, the DNA is TGTGCTAGCAGCCTAGAGCAAGGGTCCTACGAGCAGTACTTC.

The chain carries TRBV7-2 and TRBJ2-1; D perhaps matches TRBD1 (7 bases). Germline values: CDR1 SGHTA, CDR2 FQGNSA. This CDR3 region has 14 residues. The V gene lost 2 bases and the J gene lost 4 bases, with 9 bases spanning the gap. CDR3 DNA sequence: TGTGCCAGCAGCTTACCAGGGGGGTACAATGAGCAGTTCTTC. Translating it yields CASSLPGGYNEQFF.

This chain connects TRBV5-1 to TRBJ1-2, with D possibly TRBD1 on 6 matching bases. The CDR3 runs 13 residues. Trimming shortened V by 3 bases and J by 2 bases, and 8 bases separated the two germline ends. Germline values: CDR1 SGHRS, CDR2 YFSETQ. CDR3: CASSWTENYGYTF. The CDR3, as DNA: TGCGCCAGCAGCTGGACAGAGAACTATGGCTACACCTTC.

This clone appeared a few times. The rearrangement uses TRBV25-1 and TRBJ2-1; TRBD1 matches at 9 bases. From germline, CDR1 is MGHDK and CDR2 SYGVNS. V gave up 5 bases and J gave up 0 bases; unmatched junction bases: 8. This CDR3 is built from 17 residues. The DNA for the CDR3 is TGTGCCAGCAGTCTGATTGGGGACAGGGCCTCCTACAATGAGCAGTTCTTC. As protein: CASSLIGDRASYNEQFF.

The chain uses TRBV28 and TRBJ2-1; 8 nucleotides line up with TRBD1. CDR1 MDHEN and CDR2 SYDVKM come from the germline V gene. V shed 5 bases, J shed 8 bases, and the junction held 8 bases outside the gene matches. The CDR3 covers 14 residues. CDR3 coding DNA: TGTGCCAGCAGTAGACCCCAGGACAGGGATGAGCAGTTCTTC. Amino acids: CASSRPQDRDEQFF.

This clone is a singleton in its sample. The V call is TRBV30, the J call TRBJ2-2; D unclear. The CDR3 has 12 residues. The germline V gene encodes CDR1 GTSNPN and CDR2 SVGIG (reference sequence). Trimming shortened V by 5 bases and J by 3 bases, and 7 bases separated the two germline ends. For the CDR3, the DNA is TGTGCCTGGTGCCCTTACACCGGGGAGCTGTTTTTT. Amino acids: CAWCPYTGELFF.

The chain couples TRBV4-2 to TRBJ2-5; 8 bases align to TRBD2. The CDR3 consists of 16 residues. The J segment lost 1 base and the V segment lost 1 base, leaving 5 bases of the junction unmatched. The germline CDR1 and CDR2 sequences are LGHNA and YNFKEQ. CDR3 loop: CASSQVRGGIQETQYF. As DNA, the CDR3 is TGTGCCAGCAGCCAAGTGCGCGGGGGGATCCAAGAGACCCAGTACTTC.

The chain uses TRBV2 and TRBJ1-5, with D uncertain. This CDR3 spans 13 amino acids. The germline V gene encodes CDR1 SNHLY and CDR2 FYNNEI. V lost 4 bases, J lost 0 bases, and 4 bases lay in between. The CDR3 protein is CASSGNSNQPQHF. As DNA, the CDR3 is TGTGCCAGCAGTGGAAATAGCAATCAGCCCCAGCATTTT.

This chain links TRBV19 with TRBJ1-1; 7 bases agree with TRBD1. V lost 6 bases, J lost 8 bases, and 12 bases stayed unmatched. Looked up from germline, CDR1 is LNHDA and CDR2 is SQIVND (reference sequence). The CDR3 is 14 residues long. CDR3 nucleotide sequence: TGTGCCAGTAGCACCCCGGGAGAGACAGGGGAAGCTTTCTTT. Encoded protein: CASSTPGETGEAFF.

The rearrangement links TRBV5-6 to TRBJ2-7; 7 bases align to TRBD1. J was trimmed by 6 bases and V by 4 bases; bases with no gene match: 10. From germline, CDR1 is SGHDT and CDR2 YYEEEE. There are 14 residues in the CDR3. The CDR3: CASSTRGTVGEQYF. As DNA, the CDR3 is TGTGCCAGCAGCACAAGAGGGACAGTCGGCGAGCAGTACTTC. Supplemented by reference TRBV5-6 and TRBJ2-7, the full variable domain reads DAGVTQSPTHLIKTRGQQVTLRCSPKSGHDTVSWYQQALGQGPQFIFQYYEEEERQRGNFPDRFSGHQFPNYSSELNVNALLLGDSALYLCASSTRGTVGEQYFGPGTRLTVT.

This chain connects TRBV25-1 to TRBJ1-6, with a weak D call TRBD1 (5 bases). The germline V gene encodes CDR1 MGHDK and CDR2 SYGVNS. This CDR3 region has 17 residues. V was shortened by 6 bases and J by 7 bases, with 22 bases between the two germline ends. The CDR3 DNA reads TGTGCCAGCAGCGAACTGGGGGGTGGTCGTGGGAATTCACCCCTCCACTTT. Protein product: CASSELGGGRGNSPLHF.

This clone is a singleton in its sample. The genes are TRBV7-3 and TRBJ2-1, with 11 positions matching TRBD1. Trimming at V came to 1 base and at J to 7 bases, leaving 3 bases not matched to a gene. The CDR3 contains 15 residues. Per germline, CDR1 SGHTA and CDR2 FQGTGA. CDR3 sequence reads: CASSLSGQGANEQFF. The CDR3, as DNA: TGTGCCAGCAGCTTAAGCGGACAGGGGGCAAATGAGCAGTTCTTC.

This clone appeared once. This chain connects TRBV7-2 to TRBJ2-7; D possibly corresponds to TRBD2 (6 bases). The CDR3 has 13 residues. V lost 7 bases to trimming and J lost 2 bases, with 12 bases between them. CDR1 and CDR2 from the germline V gene are SGHTA and FQGNSA. The CDR3 DNA reads TGTGCCAGCACCATCCCGGGGGCCTACGAGCAGTACTTC. This encodes CASTIPGAYEQYF.

The chain links TRBV6-5 to TRBJ2-2; 10 bases match TRBD2. The CDR3 spans 14 residues. The J segment lost 7 bases and the V segment lost 8 bases, leaving 7 bases of the junction unmatched. Germline CDR1 reads MNHEY; CDR2 reads SVGAGI. Here the CDR3 reads CASQRGGAGGELFF. The CDR3 coding sequence is TGTGCCAGCCAGCGGGGGGGCGCCGGCGGGGAGCTGTTTTTT.

The CDR3 sequence: CSVDRGHRTGELFF. The CDR3 nucleotides are TGCAGCGTTGACAGGGGGCATCGCACCGGGGAGCTGTTTTTT. The chain has TRBV29-1 and TRBJ2-2, with 8 bases fitting TRBD1. Trimming took 3 bases from V and 4 from J; bases not matched to a gene: 4. Germline lookup yields CDR1 SQVTM and CDR2 ANQGSEA. This CDR3 has 14 residues.

This clone was seen only once. The chain employs TRBV5-1 and TRBJ1-2; a possible D gene is TRBD1 (6 bases). The CDR3 covers 13 residues. Trimming pared 2 bases from V and 5 bases from J, leaving 10 bases between. Germline loops: CDR1 SGHRS, CDR2 YFSETQ. CDR3 nucleotide sequence: TGCGCCAGCAGCTTCGAAGGGGGATATGGCTACACCTTC. Encoded protein: CASSFEGGYGYTF.

This sequence joins TRBV30 and TRBJ2-1; D is unclear. This CDR3 is 12 amino acids long. Germline V gives CDR1 GTSNPN, CDR2 SVGIG (reference sequence). V lost 2 bases and J 9 bases, leaving 11 bases between the germline ends. CDR3 in amino acids: CAWSYQNGEQFF. The CDR3 region has the DNA TGTGCCTGGAGTTACCAGAATGGTGAGCAGTTCTTC.

Points on this clone: A much larger clone sits a single nucleotide away, making a read error possible. The sample contains more than one DNA sequence encoding this CDR3. The V call is TRBV7-2, the J call TRBJ2-5; no clear D gene. The V gene lost 1 base and the J gene lost 0 bases, with 3 bases spanning the gap. This CDR3 contains 13 residues. Looked up from germline, CDR1 is SGHTA and CDR2 is FQGNSA. The DNA for the CDR3 is TGTGCCAGCAGCTTAGGGTACCAAGAGACCCAGTACTTC. This gives the protein CASSLGYQETQYF.

The rearrangement joins TRBV29-1 to TRBJ1-1, with no clear D. Per the germline V gene, CDR1 is SQVTM and CDR2 is ANQGSEA. CDR3 length: 12 residues. V was trimmed by 7 bases and J by 1 base, leaving 10 bases between them. CDR3 in amino acids: CSAPLPNTEAFF. The CDR3 region has the DNA TGCAGCGCCCCCCTCCCGAACACTGAAGCTTTCTTT.